One sample yielded the 4 T cell receptor beta chains listed below, sequenced in a study of beta chain features in type 1 diabetes. Findings and limits, study-wide: Type 1 diabetes patients had TCRB CDR3s that were shorter (moderately but significantly so) in all four CD4+ subsets.

Sequencing targeted expressed TCRB transcripts, as all isolated RNA had been reverse transcribed. Method: immunoSEQ multiplex PCR; TCRdb's copy keeps in-frame clones and lacks some. This table holds under 300,000 clones, around 13% found once. The antigens of these receptors remain unknown. The sequenced sample was naive CD4+ T cells from blood. Receptor source: a man aged 25-45 years with type 1 diabetes.

This clone was counted a few times. This chain connects TRBV7-9 to TRBJ1-2; D possibly corresponds to TRBD1 (6 bases). CDR1 and CDR2 (germline): SEHNR, FQNEAQ (reference sequence). Trimming removed 5 bases at V and 4 bases at J, with 14 bases between. The length of the CDR3 is 14 residues. The CDR3 protein is CASSPNGQFYGYTF. CDR3 bases: TGTGCCAGCAGCCCTAACGGACAGTTCTATGGCTACACCTTC.

The table lists this clone with a few counts. The J gene is TRBJ2-3, the V gene TRBV6-1, with D perhaps matching TRBD2 (5 bases). The CDR3 consists of 13 residues. Germline lookup yields CDR1 MNHNS and CDR2 SASEGT. V was clipped by 9 bases and J by 2 bases, with 12 bases between them. The CDR3 protein is CASSPGFTDTQYF. CDR3 in DNA: TGTGCCAGTAGCCCGGGATTCACAGATACGCAGTATTTT.

The rearrangement uses TRBV11-2 and TRBJ2-5; 7 positions agree with TRBD2. With 7 bases clipped from V and 3 bases from J, the junction kept 11 bases outside the gene matches. CDR3 length: 15 residues. Per germline, CDR1 SGHAT and CDR2 FQNNGV. The CDR3 nucleotides read TGTGCCAGCAACCTATGGGGGGGTCGAGAAGAGACCCAGTACTTC. It is translated as CASNLWGGREETQYF.

This clone was counted between two and nine times. V gene TRBV7-2 combines with J gene TRBJ1-2; tentatively, D is TRBD1 (6 bases). Germline CDR1 and CDR2: SGHTA and FQGNSA. Trimming took 5 bases from V and 5 from J, leaving 15 bases between them. This CDR3 spans 14 amino acids. Here the CDR3 reads CASSNTGTSYGYTF. As DNA, the CDR3 is TGTGCCAGCAGCAACACCGGGACATCATATGGCTACACCTTC.